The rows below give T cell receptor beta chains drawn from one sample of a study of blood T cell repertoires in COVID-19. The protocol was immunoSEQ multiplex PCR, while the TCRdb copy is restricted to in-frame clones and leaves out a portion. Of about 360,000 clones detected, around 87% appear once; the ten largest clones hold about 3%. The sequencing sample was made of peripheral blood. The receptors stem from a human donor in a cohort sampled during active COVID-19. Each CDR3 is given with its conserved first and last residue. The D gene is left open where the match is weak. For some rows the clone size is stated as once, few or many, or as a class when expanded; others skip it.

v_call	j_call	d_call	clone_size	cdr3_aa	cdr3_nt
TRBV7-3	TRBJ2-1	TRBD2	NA	CASSLFHSPGLTYNEQFF	TGTGCCAGCAGCTTATTTCACTCCCCGGGACTAACCTACAATGAGCAGTTCTTC
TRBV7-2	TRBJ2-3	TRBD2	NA	CASSLVRLAGGNTQYF	TGTGCCAGCAGCTTAGTTAGACTAGCGGGGGGGAATACGCAGTATTTT
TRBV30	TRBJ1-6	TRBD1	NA	CAWQGAYNSPLHF	TGTGCCTGGCAGGGGGCCTATAATTCACCCCTCCACTTT
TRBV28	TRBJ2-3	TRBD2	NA	CASSSLSGASTDTQYF	TGTGCCAGCAGTTCCCTTAGCGGGGCTAGCACAGATACGCAGTATTTT
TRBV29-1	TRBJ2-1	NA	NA	CSVVRTAFDEQFF	TGCAGCGTGGTACGGACAGCTTTTGATGAGCAGTTCTTC
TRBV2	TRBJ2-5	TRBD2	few	CASSEPSGGVETQYF	TGTGCCAGCAGTGAACCTTCTGGGGGGGTCGAGACCCAGTACTTC
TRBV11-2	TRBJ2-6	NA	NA	CASSFREAGANVLTF	TGTGCCAGCAGCTTCAGGGAAGCTGGGGCCAACGTCCTGACTTTC
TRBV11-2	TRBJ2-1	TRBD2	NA	CASSLEASGGNEQFF	TGTGCCAGCAGCTTAGAGGCTAGCGGGGGCAATGAGCAGTTCTTC
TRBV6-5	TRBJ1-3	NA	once	CASSYRRSAGNTIYF	TGTGCCAGCAGTTACAGGAGAAGCGCTGGAAACACCATATATTTT
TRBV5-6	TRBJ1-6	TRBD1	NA	CASSLATGGYYNSPLHF	TGTGCCAGCAGCTTGGCGACAGGGGGCTACTATAATTCACCCCTCCACTTT
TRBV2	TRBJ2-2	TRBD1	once	CASRKGASSGELFF	TGTGCCAGCAGAAAGGGGGCCTCAAGTGGGGAGCTGTTTTTT
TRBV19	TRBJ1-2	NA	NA	CATERTRGYGYTF	TGTGCCACCGAACGGACTCGGGGCTATGGCTACACCTTC
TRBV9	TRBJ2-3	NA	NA	CASSVAGTDTQYF	TGTGCCAGCAGCGTAGCAGGCACAGATACGCAGTATTTT
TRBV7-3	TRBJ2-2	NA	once	CASSSLNTGELFF	TGTGCCAGCAGCTCTCTTAACACCGGGGAGCTGTTTTTT
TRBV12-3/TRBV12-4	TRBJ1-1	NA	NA	CASSLYSGEAFF	TGTGCCAGCAGTTTATATTCGGGTGAAGCTTTCTTT
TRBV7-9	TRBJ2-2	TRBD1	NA	CASSRYLGTGVNTGELFF	TGTGCCAGCAGCCGCTACCTCGGGACAGGGGTTAACACCGGGGAGCTGTTTTTT
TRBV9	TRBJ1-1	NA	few	CASSVVPLSEAFF	TGTGCCAGCAGCGTAGTCCCTCTTTCTGAAGCTTTCTTT
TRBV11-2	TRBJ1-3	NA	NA	CASSSRGGNGNTIYF	TGTGCCAGCAGCTCAAGAGGAGGGAATGGAAACACCATATATTTT
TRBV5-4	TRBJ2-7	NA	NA	CASSLVGESYEQYF	TGTGCCAGCAGCTTGGTAGGGGAATCCTACGAGCAGTACTTC
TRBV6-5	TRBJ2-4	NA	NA	CASSAPREAKNIQYF	TGTGCCAGCAGCGCCCCCCGAGAAGCCAAAAACATTCAGTACTTC
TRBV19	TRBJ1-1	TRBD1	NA	CASSDRGTAEAFF	TGTGCCAGTAGCGACAGGGGGACGGCTGAAGCTTTCTTT
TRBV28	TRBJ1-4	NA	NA	CASSLSGTQEGEKLFF	TGTGCCAGCAGTTTATCGGGGACCCAGGAGGGGGAAAAACTGTTTTTT
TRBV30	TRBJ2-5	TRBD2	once	CAWMRGEVWKETQYF	TGTGCCTGGATGCGGGGGGAGGTTTGGAAAGAGACCCAGTACTTC
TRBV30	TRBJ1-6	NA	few	CAWRSSYNSPLHF	TGTGCCTGGAGGAGCTCCTATAATTCACCCCTCCACTTT
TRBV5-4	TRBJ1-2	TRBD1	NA	CASSSSPGTGNYGYTF	TGTGCCAGCAGCTCCTCGCCCGGGACAGGGAACTATGGCTACACCTTC
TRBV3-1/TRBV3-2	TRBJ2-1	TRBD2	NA	CASSKRSLAGPYNEQFF	TGTGCCAGCAGCAAACGTTCCCTAGCGGGCCCCTACAATGAGCAGTTCTTC